A single sample gave rise to the 23 T cell receptor beta chains below, sequenced in a study of identical twins. Each CDR3 protein is one row after TCRdb ran MiXCR on the 5' RACE reads. This sample has approximately 680,000 distinct CDR3 sequences; about 7.6% occur once, and the top ten carry about 1.6%. These data were also reused for a study on yellow fever vaccine responses in identical twins.

Sample: PBMCs. These receptors came from a woman between 18 and 29 years old in good health.

This clonotype was observed many times. The V and J genes are TRBV5-1 and TRBJ2-7, with D possibly matching TRBD1 (6 bases). Germline loops: CDR1 SGHRS, CDR2 YFSETQ. V shed 5 bases and J shed 0 bases, with 12 bases lying between them. CDR3 length equals 14 residues. CDR3 sequence reads: CASRQGSSSYEQYF. DNA of the CDR3: TGCGCCAGCAGACAGGGATCAAGCTCCTACGAGCAGTACTTC. Looking up the rest from reference TRBV5-1 and TRBJ2-7 gives the full variable domain: KAGVTQTPRYLIKTRGQQVTLSCSPISGHRSVSWYQQTPGQGLQFLFEYFSETQRNKGNFPGRFSGRQFSNSRSEMNVSTLELGDSALYLCASRQGSSSYEQYFGPGTRLTVT.

The chain recombines TRBV20-1 with TRBJ2-1, with D tentatively TRBD1 (6 bases). Trimming removed 0 bases at V and 4 bases at J, with 13 bases between. Per the germline V gene, CDR1 is DFQATT and CDR2 is SNEGSKA (reference sequence). The CDR3 covers 15 residues. The chain's CDR3 is CSARDQGSLYNEQFF. The CDR3 DNA sequence: TGCAGTGCTAGAGATCAGGGGAGCTTATACAATGAGCAGTTCTTC.

This clonotype was picked up a small number of times. The CDR3, as DNA: TGCAGTGCTAGTCCGGGACAGGGAGCTCAGCCCCAGCATTTT. The encoded protein is CSASPGQGAQPQHF. The chain joins TRBV20-1 to TRBJ1-5; 9 positions agree with TRBD1. Germline V gene lookup returns CDR1 DFQATT and CDR2 SNEGSKA (reference sequence). The CDR3 loop spans 14 amino acids. V shed 3 bases, J shed 6 bases, and the junction held 6 bases outside the gene matches.

The gene calls are TRBV29-1 and TRBJ2-7; 12 bases map to TRBD2. The V gene's germline CDR1 is SQVTM and CDR2 ANQGSEA. The trim removed 2 bases at V and 0 bases at J, leaving 5 bases unmatched. The CDR3 has 16 residues. The CDR3 region has the DNA TGCAGCGTTGAACGGCTAGCGGGGGGGGTCTCCTACGAGCAGTACTTC. It codes for CSVERLAGGVSYEQYF.

The V gene is TRBV5-1, the J gene TRBJ2-3; D may be TRBD1 (6 bases). The ends were cut back, 1 base at V and 6 bases at J, with 18 bases in the middle. Germline values: CDR1 SGHRS, CDR2 YFSETQ. The CDR3 is 16 amino acids. CDR3 bases: TGCGCCAGCAGCTTGAATGGCCAGGGGACGGGGGATACGCAGTATTTT. Translation: CASSLNGQGTGDTQYF.

At least ten counts were recorded for this clonotype. The rearrangement links TRBV5-1 to TRBJ1-1; no definite D call. V lost 4 bases to trimming and J lost 2 bases, with 9 bases between them. This CDR3 spans 13 amino acids. CDR1 and CDR2 (germline): SGHRS, YFSETQ. This chain's CDR3 is CASSANGNTEAFF. Here the CDR3 DNA reads TGCGCCAGCAGCGCCAATGGTAACACTGAAGCTTTCTTT. The complete variable domain, with remaining parts taken from reference TRBV5-1 and TRBJ1-1, reads KAGVTQTPRYLIKTRGQQVTLSCSPISGHRSVSWYQQTPGQGLQFLFEYFSETQRNKGNFPGRFSGRQFSNSRSEMNVSTLELGDSALYLCASSANGNTEAFFGQGTRLTVV.

V and J are TRBV28 and TRBJ2-1, with 9 bases fitting TRBD2. J gave up 5 bases and V 5 bases, and 16 bases lay outside the gene matches. The CDR3 contains 18 residues. The V gene's germline CDR1 is MDHEN and CDR2 SYDVKM. CDR3 residues: CASSPGRAAGGPHNEQFF. The CDR3 nucleotides read TGTGCCAGCAGTCCGGGGCGGGCGGCGGGAGGGCCGCACAATGAGCAGTTCTTC.

At least ten counts were recorded for this clonotype. The chain carries TRBV28 and TRBJ2-3, with unresolved D. Deletions cut 6 bases from V and 4 bases from J, with 14 bases between. The CDR3 has 14 residues. The germline V gene encodes CDR1 MDHEN and CDR2 SYDVKM. The CDR3 is CASSPELGADTQYF. CDR3 DNA: TGTGCCAGCAGCCCTGAACTGGGCGCAGATACGCAGTATTTT.

This clonotype was seen many times. The chain is built from TRBV7-2 and TRBJ2-2, with D possibly matching TRBD1 (5 bases). The length of the CDR3 is 15 residues. Germline CDR1 reads SGHTA; CDR2 reads FQGNSA. Trimming pared 1 base from V and 2 bases from J, leaving 8 bases between. Here the CDR3 reads CASSLVGLNTGELFF. The CDR3 nucleotides read TGTGCCAGCAGCTTAGTGGGGCTCAACACCGGGGAGCTGTTTTTT.

The V gene is TRBV7-8, the J gene TRBJ1-6, with D possibly TRBD1 on 5 matching bases. This CDR3 comprises 14 residues. V lost 3 bases, J lost 9 bases, and 12 bases lay in between. The germline gives CDR1 SGHVS, CDR2 FQNEAQ. The CDR3 bases are TGTGCCAGCAGCTTCGAGGGGAGAGGTTCACCCCTCCACTTT. Translating it yields CASSFEGRGSPLHF.

This clonotype has just a few counts. This chain uses TRBV6-5 with TRBJ1-2, with D unclear. Trimming removed 0 bases from V and 5 bases from J, with 7 bases in between. Germline V gives CDR1 MNHEY, CDR2 SVGAGI. This CDR3 has 13 amino acids. The CDR3 DNA reads as TGTGCCAGCAGTTACTCGACGGAATATGGCTACACCTTC. Amino acid sequence: CASSYSTEYGYTF.

The chain has TRBV6-1 and TRBJ2-7, with TRBD2 identical over 7 bases. Germline V lookup: CDR1 MNHNS, CDR2 SASEGT. The CDR3 has 15 residues. The V and J ends lost 6 bases and 1 base, in that order; junction bases with no gene match: 9. CDR3 protein: CASRPRGEKSYEQYF. The CDR3, as DNA: TGTGCCAGCAGACCCCGGGGGGAAAAGTCCTACGAGCAGTACTTC.

This clonotype was observed many times. V is TRBV12-3 or TRBV12-4 and J is TRBJ2-7; the D is unclear. CDR3 size: 14 residues. The V end lost 3 bases, the J end lost 3 bases, and 12 bases lay between the germline ends. CDR3 sequence: CASSFGRLNYEQYF. The CDR3 DNA sequence: TGTGCCAGCAGTTTCGGCCGGCTCAACTACGAGCAGTACTTC.

The chain carries TRBV15 and TRBJ1-1; the match to TRBD1 covers 8 bases. The trim removed 0 bases at V and 6 bases at J, leaving 6 bases unmatched. CDR3 length: 15 amino acids. CDR1 is LNHNV, CDR2 YYDKDF, per germline (reference sequence). CDR3 protein: CATSRDWGQDAEAFF. CDR3 nucleotide sequence: TGTGCCACCAGCAGAGATTGGGGACAGGACGCTGAAGCTTTCTTT.

This clonotype was seen more than once but under ten times. The CDR3, as DNA: TGTGCCAGCAGCTGGGCGCAGGGTGCAGATACGCAGTATTTT. As protein: CASSWAQGADTQYF. This chain joins TRBV7-9 and TRBJ2-3, with a tentative D call TRBD1 (5 bases). CDR3 length: 14 residues. The ends were cut back, 4 bases at V and 4 bases at J, with 12 bases in the middle. CDR1 is SEHNR and CDR2 is FQNEAQ in the germline V gene (reference sequence).

This sequence joins TRBV13 and TRBJ2-3, with 9 bases identical to TRBD2. Germline lookup yields CDR1 PRHDT and CDR2 FYEKMQ (reference sequence). CDR3 length equals 16 residues. V lost 7 bases to trimming and J lost 2 bases; unmatched junction nucleotides: 10. CDR3 bases: TGTGCCAGCAACCCGTCCTCTAGCGGGGTCACAGATACGCAGTATTTT. Translated, it gives CASNPSSSGVTDTQYF.

The chain recombines TRBV10-3 with TRBJ2-1; 8 bases line up with TRBD2. Losses at the gene ends were 10 bases for V and 3 bases for J; bases not matched to a gene: 5. CDR1 is ENHRY, CDR2 SYGVKD, per germline. The CDR3 spans 13 residues. CDR3 amino acids: CATEGLDYNEQFF. Here the CDR3 DNA reads TGTGCCACCGAGGGACTAGACTACAATGAGCAGTTCTTC.

This clonotype turned up a few times. The chain joins TRBV25-1 to TRBJ2-1, with 7 bases aligning to TRBD2. Germline lookup yields CDR1 MGHDK and CDR2 SYGVNS. The CDR3 sequence is 13 residues long. V lost 1 base and J lost 14; bases outside the gene matches: 8. In nucleotides, the CDR3 is TGTGCCAGCAGTGAATGGAGGGAGGGCTATGAGTTCTTC. Translation: CASSEWREGYEFF.

The chain recombines TRBV28 with TRBJ2-3; 11 bases match TRBD2. V shed 5 bases and J 2 bases; nucleotides not matched to a gene: 9. Per the germline V gene, CDR1 is MDHEN and CDR2 is SYDVKM. CDR3 length: 17 residues. CDR3 DNA: TGTGCCAGCAGTACCTCACTAGCGGGGGTACTCACAGATACGCAGTATTTT. Translating gives CASSTSLAGVLTDTQYF.

This clonotype was seen at least ten times. This chain links TRBV24-1 with TRBJ1-2; D is uncertain. CDR1 is KGHDR and CDR2 is SFDVKD in the germline V gene. V dropped 3 bases and J dropped 8 bases, with 15 bases sitting between them. The CDR3 covers 14 residues. In nucleotides, the CDR3 is TGTGCCACCAGTGATCGGCGGGCCCATCTCGGCTACACCTTC. Translated: CATSDRRAHLGYTF.

At least ten counts were recorded for this clonotype. The chain carries TRBV10-3 and TRBJ2-3; D possibly uses TRBD1 or TRBD2 (5 bases each). This CDR3 is built from 14 residues. With 10 bases removed from V and 0 bases from J, the gap between germline ends came to 14 bases. The germline gives CDR1 ENHRY, CDR2 SYGVKD. The CDR3 spells CASKIGGSTDTQYF. As DNA, the CDR3 is TGTGCCAGCAAGATTGGGGGTAGCACAGATACGCAGTATTTT.

This clonotype appeared a few times. The V call is TRBV5-1, the J call TRBJ2-5; D is uncertain. This CDR3 is 15 amino acids long. Trimming removed 1 base from V and 0 bases from J, with 10 bases in between. Germline CDR1 is SGHRS and CDR2 is YFSETQ. CDR3 sequence reads: CASSLSGRHQETQYF. The CDR3 DNA reads as TGCGCCAGCAGCTTGAGTGGGCGGCACCAAGAGACCCAGTACTTC.

At least ten counts were recorded for this clonotype. The rearrangement joins TRBV20-1 to TRBJ2-5, with 9 bases that match TRBD1. This CDR3 has 15 amino acids. Trimming cost V 2 bases and J 2 bases; bases outside gene matches: 6. In germline, CDR1 is DFQATT, CDR2 SNEGSKA (reference sequence). For the CDR3, the DNA is TGCAGTGCTAGACCGGGACAGGGTAGGCAAGAGACCCAGTACTTC. This gives the protein CSARPGQGRQETQYF.